The sequence of this T cell receptor (beta chain) was determined in a study of blood T cell repertoires in COVID-19. Study-level background: PBMCs, B-cell-depleted T cells, or T cells provided the cDNA or gDNA that made up the material.

The CDR3 contains 14 residues. Germline V gene data show CDR1 as MNHNY and CDR2 as SVGAGI (reference sequence). The trim removed 6 bases at V and 1 base at J, leaving 3 bases unmatched. Clones were sequenced by immunoSEQ multiplex PCR, and TCRdb holds only the in-frame ones, with some missing. Among 150,000 to 200,000 clones listed, around 87% were seen once. The sequence was obtained from a man in his forties with active or convalescent COVID-19. The sequenced material came from peripheral blood. The V gene is TRBV6-6, the J gene TRBJ1-5, with 7 positions matching TRBD1. This CDR3 is CASRTGLSNQPQHF. The CDR3 DNA is TGTGCCAGCAGGACAGGGCTAAGCAATCAGCCCCAGCATTTT.